Listed here is a single TCR beta chain. Its antigen is not identified. These data belong to a study of radiotherapy plus CTLA-4 blockade in lung cancer. Study as a whole: Patients showed objective responses in about 20% of cases and disease control in about 30%.

General study results and limits: In blood, after radiotherapy plus ipilimumab, tumor-derived TCR clones expanded.

Patients had chemo-refractory metastatic non-small-cell lung cancer and received focal radiation plus CTLA-4 blockade that used ipilimumab. Here immunoSEQ multiplex PCR was the method, and the copy in TCRdb shows in-frame clones only, minus some. Seen here are 50,000 to 60,000 clones, roughly 79% observed once, and the top ten hold around 6%. The CDR3 length is 14 residues. Germline assignment: CDR1 PRHDT and CDR2 FYEKMQ (reference sequence). V shed 3 bases and J 3 bases; nucleotides not matched to a gene: 4. Sample: peripheral blood, taken from a patient treated with radiotherapy plus ipilimumab. This TCR was recovered from a human donor with non-small cell lung cancer whose response to radiotherapy plus ipilimumab could not be evaluated. This rearrangement joins TRBV13 to TRBJ2-7; the match to TRBD1 covers 8 bases. The CDR3 protein is CASSFGTGLYEQYF. The DNA for the CDR3 is TGTGCCAGCAGCTTCGGGACAGGTCTCTACGAGCAGTACTTC.